This T cell receptor (beta chain) is from a study of T cell responses to AZD1222 COVID-19 vaccine. This CDR3 is built from 18 residues. Germline values: CDR1 SGHTA, CDR2 FQGNSA. Trimming at V came to 4 bases and at J to 5 bases, leaving 14 bases not matched to a gene. Using immunoSEQ multiplex PCR, the repertoire was profiled, and TCRdb retains in-frame clones only, with some absent. The sample consists of tens of thousands of clones, around 90% of them appearing once. A single count supports this clone. Material: peripheral blood, obtained on day 0 of AZD1222 vaccination. The chain has TRBV7-2 and TRBJ2-2; 9 nucleotides align to TRBD2. The receptor comes from an adult in good health. DNA for the CDR3: TGTGCCAGCAGCTCCCGTGTGGGCGGGGGGGCTGGTACCGGGGAGCTGTTTTTT. Translation gives CASSSRVGGGAGTGELFF.